Below are 24 T cell receptor beta chains sequenced from a single sample in a study of chemoradiotherapy in HPV16-positive cancers. The method was immunoSEQ multiplex PCR; TCRdb's version includes in-frame clones alone and lacks a portion of them. The sample consists of 9,200 or so clones, about 75% of them appearing once. This material consisted of tumor tissue, taken from a patient who underwent chemoradiotherapy. The source of these receptors is a human donor with HPV-associated anogenital cancer.

This clone was seen a few times. This chain links TRBV6-1 with TRBJ1-1; TRBD1 aligns across 8 bases. The CDR3 covers 15 residues. J lost 10 bases, V lost 0 bases, and 10 bases had no gene match. Germline CDR1 is MNHNS and CDR2 is SASEGT. The CDR3 sequence is CASSEADRGSVVAFF. In nucleotides, the CDR3 is TGTGCCAGCAGTGAAGCCGACAGGGGATCGGTCGTAGCTTTCTTT.

The CDR3 here is CSATVGETQYF. CDR3 nucleotides: TGCAGTGCCACCGTGGGAGAGACCCAGTACTTC. This chain connects TRBV20-1 to TRBJ2-5; no definite D call. The V gene lost 6 bases and the J gene lost 4 bases, with 9 bases spanning the gap. There are 11 residues in the CDR3. Germline assignment: CDR1 DFQATT and CDR2 SNEGSKA (reference sequence).

The chain has TRBV2 and TRBJ2-1, with TRBD2 as a possible D gene (6 bases). Germline assignment: CDR1 SNHLY and CDR2 FYNNEI. The CDR3 is 15 residues long. The V and J ends lost 8 bases and 0 bases respectively, with 14 bases between them. Here the CDR3 DNA reads TGTGCCAGCTCGAACGGGCGGGGCTCCTACAATGAGCAGTTCTTC. Its translation: CASSNGRGSYNEQFF.

The V gene is TRBV21-1, the J gene TRBJ2-7. TRBV21-1 is classified as a pseudogene. CDR3 length equals 15 residues. The CDR3: CASSPWTCPFREQYV. CDR3 nucleotides: TGTGCCAGCAGCCCTTGGACCTGCCCGTTCCGCGAGCAGTACGTC.

The rearrangement joins TRBV18 to TRBJ2-1, with D perhaps TRBD1 (5 bases). This CDR3 has 12 amino acids. Germline loops: CDR1 KGHSH, CDR2 LQKENI. Trimming cost V 1 base and J 8 bases, with 6 bases left between them. The CDR3 nucleotides are TGTGCCAGCTCACCACAGGGGTATGAGCAGTTCTTC. Its protein is CASSPQGYEQFF.

The chain employs TRBV6-1 and TRBJ2-7; weak D call: TRBD2 (5 bases). V was clipped by 3 bases and J by 6 bases, with 12 bases between them. The CDR3 consists of 13 residues. Germline CDR1 reads MNHNS; CDR2 reads SASEGT. In DNA, the CDR3 is TGTGCCAGCAGTGATTTAAGTCGGGGCGAGCAGTACGTC. Encoded protein: CASSDLSRGEQYV.

The chain carries TRBV7-2 and TRBJ1-3; no reliable D call. Germline CDR1 is SGHTA and CDR2 is FQGNSA. The V end lost 2 bases, the J end lost 4 bases, and 9 bases lay between the germline ends. The length of the CDR3 is 14 residues. The CDR3: CASSLYERGNTIYF. CDR3 in DNA: TGTGCCAGCAGCTTATACGAGAGGGGAAACACCATATATTTT. Filled out from reference TRBV7-2 and TRBJ1-3, the complete variable domain reads GAGVSQSPSNKVTEKGKDVELRCDPISGHTALYWYRQSLGQGLEFLIYFQGNSAPDKSGLPSDRFSAERTGGSVSTLTIQRTQQEDSAVYLCASSLYERGNTIYFGEGSWLTVV.

A few counts support this clone. The chain has TRBV13 and TRBJ1-5, with 7 positions matching TRBD1. V lost 2 bases and J lost 1; bases outside the gene matches: 2. This CDR3 contains 15 residues. Per the germline V gene, CDR1 is PRHDT and CDR2 is FYEKMQ (reference sequence). The chain's CDR3 is CASSLRGGSNQPQHF. For the CDR3, the DNA is TGTGCCAGCAGCTTACGAGGGGGCAGCAATCAGCCCCAGCATTTT.

This clone has just one count. The chain couples TRBV19 to TRBJ2-3; 7 nucleotides align to TRBD2. Germline lookup yields CDR1 LNHDA and CDR2 SQIVND (reference sequence). The V gene end was trimmed by 2 bases and the J gene end by 5 bases; junction bases not matched to a gene: 7. The CDR3 is 15 residues long. CDR3: CASSIIPAGEDTQYF. In DNA form, the CDR3 reads TGTGCCAGTAGTATAATCCCTGCGGGAGAAGATACGCAGTATTTT.

The V and J genes are TRBV27 and TRBJ2-1; D is undetermined. This CDR3 is 14 amino acids long. Trimming stripped 4 bases from V and 10 bases from J, with 17 bases between. Germline V gives CDR1 MNHEY, CDR2 SMNVEV (reference sequence). The CDR3 sequence: CASSWKAKGREQFF. CDR3 sequence (DNA): TGTGCCAGCAGTTGGAAGGCAAAGGGCCGAGAGCAGTTCTTC.

The gene calls are TRBV6-1 and TRBJ2-2; TRBD1 might be the D (6 bases). Trimming took 5 bases from V and 9 from J, leaving 19 bases between them. The CDR3 is 15 residues long. Germline CDR1 and CDR2: MNHNS and SASEGT. CDR3 loop: CASSPGPDSGRELFF. The CDR3, as DNA: TGTGCCAGCAGTCCCGGGCCGGACAGCGGTCGGGAGCTGTTTTTT.

V is TRBV7-9 and J is TRBJ1-2; unclear D gene. Per the germline V gene, CDR1 is SEHNR and CDR2 is FQNEAQ (reference sequence). This CDR3 is built from 12 residues. Trimming shortened V by 5 bases and J by 10 bases, and 14 bases separated the two germline ends. The CDR3 reads CASSPNTDSYTF. CDR3 DNA: TGTGCCAGCAGCCCGAACACAGATTCCTACACCTTC. The full variable domain, with the rest looked up from reference TRBV7-9 and TRBJ1-2, is DTGVSQNPRHKITKRGQNVTFRCDPISEHNRLYWYRQTLGQGPEFLTYFQNEAQLEKSRLLSDRFSAERPKGSFSTLEIQRTEQGDSAMYLCASSPNTDSYTFGSGTRLTVV.

V gene TRBV5-1 combines with J gene TRBJ2-5; D may correspond to TRBD1 or TRBD2 (5 bases each). Between the trimmed V and J ends, which lost 8 bases and 4 bases, there was a span of 21 bases. The CDR3 extends over 15 amino acids. Germline loops: CDR1 SGHRS, CDR2 YFSETQ. The CDR3 DNA reads as TGCGCCAGTACTCCGGAGGACAAGGGACGAGAGACCCAGTACTTC. Residues: CASTPEDKGRETQYF.

The CDR3 DNA sequence: TGCGCCAGCAGCCCGACAGGGATCACTGAAGCTTTCTTT. Translated, it gives CASSPTGITEAFF. The chain couples TRBV4-1 to TRBJ1-1; 7 bases map to TRBD1. The ends lost 4 bases at V and 4 bases at J; junction bases unmatched: 3. This CDR3 is built from 13 residues. CDR1 and CDR2 from the germline V gene are MGHRA and YSYEKL.

This chain links TRBV6-6 with TRBJ2-3; a possible D gene is TRBD1 (5 bases). The CDR3 length is 14 residues. Germline values: CDR1 MNHNY, CDR2 SVGAGI (reference sequence). V was clipped by 7 bases and J by 0 bases, with 11 bases between them. The CDR3 DNA sequence: TGTGCCAGCAAAAAAGGGGCTAGCACAGATACGCAGTATTTT. This encodes CASKKGASTDTQYF.

The CDR3 region is CASSIQGHRNYGYTF. In DNA form, the CDR3 reads TGTGCCAGCAGCATACAGGGCCACCGCAACTATGGCTACACCTTC. The rearrangement joins TRBV6-5 to TRBJ1-2; TRBD1 might be the D (6 bases). Looked up from germline, CDR1 is MNHEY and CDR2 is SVGAGI. The CDR3 loop spans 15 amino acids. Trimming shortened V by 6 bases and J by 2 bases, and 16 bases separated the two germline ends.

This clone was observed a handful of times. The genes are TRBV7-2 and TRBJ2-7; 9 bases match TRBD2. V was pared by 4 bases and J by 3 bases, with 10 bases of the junction left unmatched. CDR1 and CDR2 from the germline V gene are SGHTA and FQGNSA. CDR3 length equals 16 residues. Here the CDR3 DNA reads TGTGCCAGCAGCTCAGGGACTAGCCCCTCAATCTACGAGCAGTACTTC. This codes for CASSSGTSPSIYEQYF.

The chain combines TRBV10-3 with TRBJ2-2, with 12 bases lining up with TRBD1. The CDR3 is 19 amino acids. The germline CDR1 and CDR2 sequences are ENHRY and SYGVKD. The ends lost 6 bases at V and 0 bases at J; junction bases unmatched: 11. In DNA form, the CDR3 reads TGTGCCATCAGCGGCTCCGGGACAGGGGGCGGATCGAACACCGGGGAGCTGTTTTTT. Amino acid sequence: CAISGSGTGGGSNTGELFF.

The rearrangement uses TRBV2 and TRBJ2-3, with 8 bases identical to TRBD2. The CDR3 has 15 residues. Germline values: CDR1 SNHLY, CDR2 FYNNEI. The V segment lost 7 bases and the J segment 5 bases; nucleotides outside the gene matches: 11. The CDR3 here is CASMERGSAGDTQYF. CDR3 nucleotide sequence: TGTGCCAGCATGGAGCGGGGGAGTGCAGGAGATACGCAGTATTTT.

This chain uses TRBV27 with TRBJ1-1; 8 bases fit TRBD1. Trimming at V came to 7 bases and at J to 6 bases, leaving 13 bases not matched to a gene. Germline-derived CDR1 and CDR2 are MNHEY and SMNVEV (reference sequence). The CDR3 is 15 residues long. The CDR3 spells CASIRSGGVSPEAFF. The CDR3 DNA is TGTGCCAGCATCCGATCAGGGGGCGTGAGCCCTGAAGCTTTCTTT.

The chain links TRBV7-2 to TRBJ1-2; D is uncertain. This CDR3 is 14 amino acids long. Germline CDR1 SGHTA, CDR2 FQGNSA. V lost 1 base, J lost 8 bases, and 14 bases lay in between. The CDR3 nucleotides read TGTGCCAGCAGCTTAGAGTTGTTTGTTGGAGGCTACACCTTC. This codes for CASSLELFVGGYTF.

The V call is TRBV7-9, the J call TRBJ1-1; no reliable D call. Germline values: CDR1 SEHNR, CDR2 FQNEAQ (reference sequence). There are 16 residues in the CDR3. Trimming stripped 6 bases from V and 0 bases from J, with 17 bases between. The CDR3: CASRPGRNLMNTEAFF. CDR3 nucleotides: TGTGCCAGCAGGCCCGGGAGAAACCTCATGAACACTGAAGCTTTCTTT.

The chain links TRBV6-1 to TRBJ2-1; TRBD2 matches 8 bases. V gave up 0 bases and J gave up 7 bases; unmatched junction bases: 11. Germline V gives CDR1 MNHNS, CDR2 SASEGT. This CDR3 is built from 17 residues. The DNA of the CDR3 is TGTGCCAGCAGTGAAGCACAAGTTAGCGGGGACGGTAATGAGCAGTTCTTC. Its translation: CASSEAQVSGDGNEQFF.

This chain joins TRBV6-1 and TRBJ1-5; TRBD1 agrees at 9 bases. The CDR3 has 15 residues. The germline gives CDR1 MNHNS, CDR2 SASEGT. V lost 6 bases, J lost 4 bases, and 7 bases stayed unmatched. This CDR3 reads CASRLQGAWNQPQHF. CDR3 nucleotide sequence: TGTGCCAGCAGATTACAGGGGGCATGGAATCAGCCCCAGCATTTT.